The 7 T cell receptor beta chains below come from one sample, sequenced in a study of vaccination effects on CD4 cells after COVID-19. Their specific antigens are unknown. Under the ViraFEST assay, PBMC were stimulated with viral peptide pools so that antigen-specific CD4+ T cells expanded. Sequencing was performed afterwards. Upon completion of about ten days in culture, CD4+ T cells were isolated. All study participants received two doses of BNT162b2 or mRNA-1273 vaccine. The method was immunoSEQ multiplex PCR; TCRdb's version includes in-frame clones alone and lacks a portion of them. The data hold 30,000 to 40,000 clones, with about 70% observed a single time. The source material was CD4+ T cells from PBMCs cultured with HCoV-229E spike peptides, sampled after COVID-19 vaccination. The source is a human donor who received a COVID-19 vaccine.

The V call is TRBV18, the J call TRBJ2-7; unclear D gene. The CDR3 contains 14 residues. Germline CDR1 KGHSH, CDR2 LQKENI. Trimming took off 1 base at V and 0 bases at J, with 7 bases between the two ends. CDR3 loop: CASSPQESSYEQYF. The CDR3, as DNA: TGTGCCAGCTCACCACAGGAGAGCTCCTACGAGCAGTACTTC.

The rearrangement links TRBV30 to TRBJ2-2, with TRBD2 matching 9 bases. Germline trimming cut 4 bases from V and 6 bases from J; bases unmatched to any gene: 9. Germline V gene lookup returns CDR1 GTSNPN and CDR2 SVGIG (reference sequence). The CDR3 covers 15 residues. CDR3 nucleotide sequence: TGTGCCTGGACGAGCGGGGGGTATGTGGCCGGGGAGCTGTTTTTT. Protein product: CAWTSGGYVAGELFF.

This chain uses TRBV6-5 with TRBJ2-4; 7 bases line up with TRBD1. V was pared by 0 bases and J by 6 bases, with 5 bases of the junction left unmatched. The germline gives CDR1 MNHEY, CDR2 SVGAGI. The CDR3 runs to 15 residues. In DNA, the CDR3 is TGTGCCAGCAGTTACTCCGGGACAGAGGGAAACATTCAGTACTTC. Translating gives CASSYSGTEGNIQYF.

J is TRBJ1-2 and V is TRBV6-5; no definite D call. The CDR3 consists of 13 residues. Looked up from germline, CDR1 is MNHEY and CDR2 is SVGAGI. Trimming took off 4 bases at V and 4 bases at J, with 10 bases between the two ends. In nucleotides, the CDR3 is TGTGCCAGCAGTTTAACAGCCGCCTATGGCTACACCTTC. As protein: CASSLTAAYGYTF.

This clone was seen just once. The chain couples TRBV10-1 to TRBJ1-5; no reliable D call. The CDR3 has 10 amino acids. Trimming took off 7 bases at V and 5 bases at J, with 3 bases between the two ends. From germline, CDR1 is WNHNN and CDR2 SYGVQD (reference sequence). The CDR3 loop reads CASNYQPQHF. For the CDR3, the DNA is TGCGCCAGCAATTATCAGCCCCAGCATTTT.

V is TRBV19 and J is TRBJ2-1; the match to TRBD2 covers 9 bases. This CDR3 is 15 amino acids long. V lost 7 bases to trimming and J lost 4 bases; unmatched junction nucleotides: 8. Germline V lookup: CDR1 LNHDA, CDR2 SQIVND (reference sequence). CDR3 protein: CASTPRSGGYNEQFF. As DNA, the CDR3 is TGTGCCAGTACCCCGAGGAGCGGGGGGTACAATGAGCAGTTCTTC.

V is TRBV4-1 and J is TRBJ1-1; possible D gene TRBD1, 6 bases. The CDR3 has 15 amino acids. Per the germline V gene, CDR1 is MGHRA and CDR2 is YSYEKL. V lost 1 base to trimming and J lost 2 bases, with 11 bases between them. CDR3 sequence reads: CASSQGTASNTEAFF. Written as DNA, the CDR3 is TGCGCCAGCAGCCAAGGGACAGCGTCTAACACTGAAGCTTTCTTT.